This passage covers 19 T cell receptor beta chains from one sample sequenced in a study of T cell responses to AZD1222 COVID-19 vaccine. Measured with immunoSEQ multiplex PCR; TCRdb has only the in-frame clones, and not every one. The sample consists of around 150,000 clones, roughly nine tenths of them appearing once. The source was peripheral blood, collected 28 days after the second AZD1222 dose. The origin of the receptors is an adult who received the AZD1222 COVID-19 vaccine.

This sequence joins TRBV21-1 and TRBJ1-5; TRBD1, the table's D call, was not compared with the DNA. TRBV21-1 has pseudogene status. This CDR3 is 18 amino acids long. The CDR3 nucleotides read TGTGCCAGCAGCAAAGCGGGCAGGGACATTCTCCTGAATCAGCCCCAGCATTTT. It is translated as CASSKAGRDILLNQPQHF.

The CDR3 here is CASRGAFLSLNQPQHF. The CDR3 DNA reads TGTGCCAGTAGGGGGGCGTTCCTCTCCCTAAATCAGCCCCAGCATTTT. The chain employs TRBV19 and TRBJ1-5; D is perhaps TRBD1 (6 bases). The V gene lost 6 bases and the J gene lost 4 bases, with 19 bases spanning the gap. CDR3 length: 16 amino acids. From germline, CDR1 is LNHDA and CDR2 SQIVND (reference sequence).

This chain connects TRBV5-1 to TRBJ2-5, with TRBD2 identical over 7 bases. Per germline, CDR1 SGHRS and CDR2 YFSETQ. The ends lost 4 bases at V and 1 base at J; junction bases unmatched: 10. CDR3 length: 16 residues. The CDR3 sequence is CASSEGDGRPQETQYF. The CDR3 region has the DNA TGCGCCAGCAGCGAAGGAGACGGGAGGCCCCAAGAGACCCAGTACTTC.

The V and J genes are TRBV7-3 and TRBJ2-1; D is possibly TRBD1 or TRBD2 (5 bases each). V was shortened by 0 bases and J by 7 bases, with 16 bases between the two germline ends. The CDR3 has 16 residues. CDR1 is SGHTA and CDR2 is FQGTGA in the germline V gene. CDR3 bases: TGTGCCAGCAGCTTAACCCCGGGACCACCAAAGAATGAGCAGTTCTTC. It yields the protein CASSLTPGPPKNEQFF. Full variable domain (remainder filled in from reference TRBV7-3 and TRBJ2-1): GAGVSQTPSNKVTEKGKYVELRCDPISGHTALYWYRQSLGQGPEFLIYFQGTGAADDSGLPNDRFFAVRPEGSVSTLKIQRTERGDSAVYLCASSLTPGPPKNEQFFGPGTRLTVL.

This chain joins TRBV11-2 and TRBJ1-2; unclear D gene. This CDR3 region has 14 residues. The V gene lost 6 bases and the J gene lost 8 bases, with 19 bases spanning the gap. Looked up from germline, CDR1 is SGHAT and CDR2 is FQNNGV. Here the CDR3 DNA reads TGTGCCAGCAGGTCGATAGGGAACCCCTGGGGCTACACCTTC. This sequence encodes CASRSIGNPWGYTF.

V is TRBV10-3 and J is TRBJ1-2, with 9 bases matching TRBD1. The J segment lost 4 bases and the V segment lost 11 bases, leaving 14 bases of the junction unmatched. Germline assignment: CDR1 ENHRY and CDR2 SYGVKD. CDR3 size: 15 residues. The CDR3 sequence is CAPGTGGTGLYGYTF. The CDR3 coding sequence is TGTGCCCCAGGAACCGGCGGGACAGGGCTCTATGGCTACACCTTC.

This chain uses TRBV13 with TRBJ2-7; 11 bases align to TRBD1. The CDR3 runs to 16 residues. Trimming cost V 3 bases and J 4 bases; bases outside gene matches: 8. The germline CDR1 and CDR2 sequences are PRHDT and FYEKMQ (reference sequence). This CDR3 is CASSFRTGGSGYEQYF. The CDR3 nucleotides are TGTGCCAGCAGCTTTCGGACAGGGGGCTCAGGGTACGAGCAGTACTTC.

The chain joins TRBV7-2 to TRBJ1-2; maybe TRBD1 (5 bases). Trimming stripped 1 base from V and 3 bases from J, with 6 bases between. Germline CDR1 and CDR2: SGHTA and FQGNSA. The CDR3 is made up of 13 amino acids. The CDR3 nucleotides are TGTGCCAGCAGCTTAGGACAGTACTATGGCTACACCTTC. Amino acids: CASSLGQYYGYTF. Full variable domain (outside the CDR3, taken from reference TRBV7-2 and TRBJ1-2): GAGVSQSPSNKVTEKGKDVELRCDPISGHTALYWYRQSLGQGLEFLIYFQGNSAPDKSGLPSDRFSAERTGGSVSTLTIQRTQQEDSAVYLCASSLGQYYGYTFGSGTRLTVV.

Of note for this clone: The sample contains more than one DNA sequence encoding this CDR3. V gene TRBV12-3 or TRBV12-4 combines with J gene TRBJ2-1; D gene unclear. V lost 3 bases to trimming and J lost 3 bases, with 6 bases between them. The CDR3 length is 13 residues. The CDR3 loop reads CASSFGSYNEQFF. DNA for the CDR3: TGTGCCAGCAGTTTCGGCAGCTACAATGAGCAGTTCTTC.

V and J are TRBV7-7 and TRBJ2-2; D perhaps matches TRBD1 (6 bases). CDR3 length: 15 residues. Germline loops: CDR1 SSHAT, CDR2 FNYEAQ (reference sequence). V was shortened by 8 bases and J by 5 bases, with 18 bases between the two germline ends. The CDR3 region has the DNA TGTGCCAGCGGCCTCAATACAGGGACAACCGGGGAGCTGTTTTTT. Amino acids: CASGLNTGTTGELFF. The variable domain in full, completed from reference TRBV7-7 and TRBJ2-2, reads GAGVSQSPRYKVTKRGQDVTLRCDPISSHATLYWYQQALGQGPEFLTYFNYEAQPDKSGLPSDRFSAERPEGSISTLTIQRTEQRDSAMYRCASGLNTGTTGELFFGEGSRLTVL.

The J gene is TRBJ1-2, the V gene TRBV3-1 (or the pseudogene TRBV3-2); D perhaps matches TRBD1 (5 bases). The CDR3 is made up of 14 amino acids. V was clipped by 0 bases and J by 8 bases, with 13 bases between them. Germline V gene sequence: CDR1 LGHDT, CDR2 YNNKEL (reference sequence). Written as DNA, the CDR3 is TGTGCCAGCAGCCAAGATCAGAGGGGTCGGGGCTACACCTTC. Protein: CASSQDQRGRGYTF.

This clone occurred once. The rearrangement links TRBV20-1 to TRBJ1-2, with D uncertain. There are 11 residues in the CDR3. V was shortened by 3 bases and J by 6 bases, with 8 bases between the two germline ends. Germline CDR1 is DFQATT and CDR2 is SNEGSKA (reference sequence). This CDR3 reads CSASTENGYTF. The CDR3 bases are TGCAGTGCTAGCACGGAAAATGGCTACACCTTC.

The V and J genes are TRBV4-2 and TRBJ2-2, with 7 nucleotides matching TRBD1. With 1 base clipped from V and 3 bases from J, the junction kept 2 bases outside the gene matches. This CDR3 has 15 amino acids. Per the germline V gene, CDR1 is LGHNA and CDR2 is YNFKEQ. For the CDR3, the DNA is TGTGCCAGCAGCCAAGGGGACAGATACACCGGGGAGCTGTTTTTT. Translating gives CASSQGDRYTGELFF.

The CDR3 nucleotides are TGCGCCAGCAGCCCTCTTCCGGGACCCCACGCGAACGAGCAGTACTTC. This encodes CASSPLPGPHANEQYF. The gene calls are TRBV5-1 and TRBJ2-7; tentatively, D is TRBD1 or TRBD2 (5 bases each). V was pared by 4 bases and J by 5 bases, with 22 bases between. The CDR3 runs 16 residues. Per the germline V gene, CDR1 is SGHRS and CDR2 is YFSETQ.

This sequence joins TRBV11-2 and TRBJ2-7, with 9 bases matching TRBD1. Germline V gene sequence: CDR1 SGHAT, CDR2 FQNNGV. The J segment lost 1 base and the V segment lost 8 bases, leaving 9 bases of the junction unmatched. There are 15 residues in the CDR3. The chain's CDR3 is CASGTGQGNSYEQYF. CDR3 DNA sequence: TGTGCCAGCGGGACGGGACAGGGAAATTCCTACGAGCAGTACTTC. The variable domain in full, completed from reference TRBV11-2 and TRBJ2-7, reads EAGVAQSPRYKIIEKRQSVAFWCNPISGHATLYWYQQILGQGPKLLIQFQNNGVVDDSQLPKDRFSAERLKGVDSTLKIQPAKLEDSAVYLCASGTGQGNSYEQYFGPGTRLTVT.

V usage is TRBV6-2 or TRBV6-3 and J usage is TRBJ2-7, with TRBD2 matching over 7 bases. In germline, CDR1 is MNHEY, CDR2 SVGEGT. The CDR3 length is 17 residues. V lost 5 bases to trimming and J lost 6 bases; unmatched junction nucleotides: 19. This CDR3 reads CASSRPTSASGKGEQYF. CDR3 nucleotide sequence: TGTGCCAGCAGTAGGCCTACTTCGGCTAGCGGAAAGGGCGAGCAGTACTTC.

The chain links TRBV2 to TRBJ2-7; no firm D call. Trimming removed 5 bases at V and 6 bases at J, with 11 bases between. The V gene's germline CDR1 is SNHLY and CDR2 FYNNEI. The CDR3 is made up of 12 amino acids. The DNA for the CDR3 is TGTGCCAGCAGTCCTCCTAGTTTCGAGCAGTACTTC. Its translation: CASSPPSFEQYF.

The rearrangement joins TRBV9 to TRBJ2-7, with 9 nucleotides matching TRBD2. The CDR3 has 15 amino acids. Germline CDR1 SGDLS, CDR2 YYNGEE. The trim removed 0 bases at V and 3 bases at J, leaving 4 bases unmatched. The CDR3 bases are TGTGCCAGCAGCGTAGATGCGGGGGGGTACTACGAGCAGTACTTC. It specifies CASSVDAGGYYEQYF.

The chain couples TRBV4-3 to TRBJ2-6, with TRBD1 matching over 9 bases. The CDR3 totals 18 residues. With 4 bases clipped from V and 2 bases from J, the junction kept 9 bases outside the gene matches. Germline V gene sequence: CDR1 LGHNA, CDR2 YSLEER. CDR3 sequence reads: CASSPGTGWYAGANVLTF. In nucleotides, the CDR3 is TGCGCCAGCAGCCCAGGGACAGGGTGGTATGCTGGGGCCAACGTCCTGACTTTC.